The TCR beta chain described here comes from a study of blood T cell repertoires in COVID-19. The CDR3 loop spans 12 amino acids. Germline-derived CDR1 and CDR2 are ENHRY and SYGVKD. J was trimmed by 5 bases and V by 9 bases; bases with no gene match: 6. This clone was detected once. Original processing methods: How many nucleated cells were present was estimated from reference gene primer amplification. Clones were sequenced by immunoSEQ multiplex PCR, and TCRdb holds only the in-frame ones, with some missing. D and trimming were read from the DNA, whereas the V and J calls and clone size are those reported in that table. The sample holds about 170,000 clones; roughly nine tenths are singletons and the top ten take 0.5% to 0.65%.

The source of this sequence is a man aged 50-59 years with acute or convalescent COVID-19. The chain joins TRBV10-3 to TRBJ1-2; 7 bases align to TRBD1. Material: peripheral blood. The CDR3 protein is CAMGTETYGYTF. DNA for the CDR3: TGTGCCATGGGGACAGAAACTTATGGCTACACCTTC.